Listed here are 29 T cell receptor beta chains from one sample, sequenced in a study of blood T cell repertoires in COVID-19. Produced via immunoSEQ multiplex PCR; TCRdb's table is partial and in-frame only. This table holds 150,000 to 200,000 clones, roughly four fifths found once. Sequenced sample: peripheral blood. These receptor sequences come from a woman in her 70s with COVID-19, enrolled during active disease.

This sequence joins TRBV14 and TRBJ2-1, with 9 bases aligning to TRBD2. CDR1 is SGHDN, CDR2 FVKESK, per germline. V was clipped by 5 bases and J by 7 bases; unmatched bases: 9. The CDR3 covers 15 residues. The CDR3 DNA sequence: TGTGCCAGCAGCTCGATAGCGGGAGTGGTGAATGAGCAGTTCTTC. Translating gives CASSSIAGVVNEQFF.

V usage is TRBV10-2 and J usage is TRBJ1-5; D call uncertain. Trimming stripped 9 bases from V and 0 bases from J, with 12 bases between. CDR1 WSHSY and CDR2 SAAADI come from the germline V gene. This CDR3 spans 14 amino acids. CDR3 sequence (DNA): TGCGCCAGTACACCCTCGTATAGCAATCAGCCCCAGCATTTT. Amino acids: CASTPSYSNQPQHF.

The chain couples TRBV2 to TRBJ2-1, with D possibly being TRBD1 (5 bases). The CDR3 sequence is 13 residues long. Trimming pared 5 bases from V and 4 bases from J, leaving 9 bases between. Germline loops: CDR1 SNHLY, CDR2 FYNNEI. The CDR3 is CASSLDSYNEQFF. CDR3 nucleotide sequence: TGTGCCAGCAGTTTAGACAGTTACAATGAGCAGTTCTTC. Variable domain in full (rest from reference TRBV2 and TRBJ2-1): EPEVTQTPSHQVTQMGQEVILRCVPISNHLYFYWYRQILGQKVEFLVSFYNNEISEKSEIFDDQFSVERPDGSNFTLKIRSTKLEDSAMYFCASSLDSYNEQFFGPGTRLTVL.

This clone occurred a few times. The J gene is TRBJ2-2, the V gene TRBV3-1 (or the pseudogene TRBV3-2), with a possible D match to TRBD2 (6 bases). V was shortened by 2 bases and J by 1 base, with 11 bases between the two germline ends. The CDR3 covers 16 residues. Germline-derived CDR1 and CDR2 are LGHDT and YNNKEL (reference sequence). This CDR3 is CASSQYGTGNTGELFF. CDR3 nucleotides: TGTGCCAGCAGCCAATATGGGACTGGGAACACCGGGGAGCTGTTTTTT.

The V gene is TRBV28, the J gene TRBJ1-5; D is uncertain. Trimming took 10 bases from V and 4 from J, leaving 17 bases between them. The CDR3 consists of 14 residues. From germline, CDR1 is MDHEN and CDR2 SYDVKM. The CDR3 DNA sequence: TGTGCCACCACCGAGAGGGCCCCGAATCAGCCCCAGCATTTT. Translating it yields CATTERAPNQPQHF.

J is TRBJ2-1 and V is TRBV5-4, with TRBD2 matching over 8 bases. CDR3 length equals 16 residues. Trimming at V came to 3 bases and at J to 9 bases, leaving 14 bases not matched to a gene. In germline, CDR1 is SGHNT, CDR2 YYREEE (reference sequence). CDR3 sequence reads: CASSSPPIGRAGEQFF. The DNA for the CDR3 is TGTGCCAGCAGCTCACCCCCTATCGGGAGGGCCGGTGAGCAGTTCTTC. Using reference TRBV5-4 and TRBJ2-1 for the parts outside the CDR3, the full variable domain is ETGVTQSPTHLIKTRGQQVTLRCSSQSGHNTVSWYQQALGQGPQFIFQYYREEENGRGNFPPRFSGLQFPNYSSELNVNALELDDSALYLCASSSPPIGRAGEQFFGPGTRLTVL.

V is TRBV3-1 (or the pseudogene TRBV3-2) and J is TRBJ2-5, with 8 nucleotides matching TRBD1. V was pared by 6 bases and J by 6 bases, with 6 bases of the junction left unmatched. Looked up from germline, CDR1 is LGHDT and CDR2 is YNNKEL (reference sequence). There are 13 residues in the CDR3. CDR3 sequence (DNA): TGTGCCAGCAGGCCCGGACAGGGCCAGACCCAGTACTTC. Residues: CASRPGQGQTQYF.

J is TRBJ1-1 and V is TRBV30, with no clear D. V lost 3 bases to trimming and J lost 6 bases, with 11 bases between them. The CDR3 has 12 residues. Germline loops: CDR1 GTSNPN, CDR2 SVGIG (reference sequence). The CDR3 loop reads CAWSLVFAEAFF. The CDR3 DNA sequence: TGTGCCTGGAGCCTTGTTTTCGCTGAAGCTTTCTTT.

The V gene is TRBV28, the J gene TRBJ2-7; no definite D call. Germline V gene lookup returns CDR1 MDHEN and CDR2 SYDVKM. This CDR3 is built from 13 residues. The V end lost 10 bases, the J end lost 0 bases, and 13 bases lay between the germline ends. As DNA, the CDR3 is TGTGCCACCCAACGACTGGACTCCTACGAGCAGTACTTC. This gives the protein CATQRLDSYEQYF.

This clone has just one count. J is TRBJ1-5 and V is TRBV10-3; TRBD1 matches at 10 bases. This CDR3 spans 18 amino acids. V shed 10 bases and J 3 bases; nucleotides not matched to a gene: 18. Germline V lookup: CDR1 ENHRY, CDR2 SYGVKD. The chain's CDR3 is CATHGGATGGANNQPQHF. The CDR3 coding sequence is TGTGCCACCCATGGAGGCGCGACAGGGGGCGCGAACAATCAGCCCCAGCATTTT.

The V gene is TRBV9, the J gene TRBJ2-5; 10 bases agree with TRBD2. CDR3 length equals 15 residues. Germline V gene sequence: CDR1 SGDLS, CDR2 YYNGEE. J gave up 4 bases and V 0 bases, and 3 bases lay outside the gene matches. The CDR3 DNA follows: TGTGCCAGCAGCGTAGGGATAGCGGGGGGAGAGACCCAGTACTTC. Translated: CASSVGIAGGETQYF.

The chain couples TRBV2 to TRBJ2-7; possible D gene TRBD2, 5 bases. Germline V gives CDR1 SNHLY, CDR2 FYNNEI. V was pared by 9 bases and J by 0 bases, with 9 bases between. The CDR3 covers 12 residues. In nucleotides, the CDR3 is TGTGCCAGTTCTGGGAGCTCCTACGAGCAGTACTTC. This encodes CASSGSSYEQYF.

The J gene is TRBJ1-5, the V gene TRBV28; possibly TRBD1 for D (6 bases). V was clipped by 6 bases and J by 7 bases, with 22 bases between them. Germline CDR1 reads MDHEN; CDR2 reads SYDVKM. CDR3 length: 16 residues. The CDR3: CASSPNSRGQLQPQHF. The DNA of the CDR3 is TGTGCCAGCAGCCCGAATTCACGTGGACAGCTACAGCCCCAGCATTTT.

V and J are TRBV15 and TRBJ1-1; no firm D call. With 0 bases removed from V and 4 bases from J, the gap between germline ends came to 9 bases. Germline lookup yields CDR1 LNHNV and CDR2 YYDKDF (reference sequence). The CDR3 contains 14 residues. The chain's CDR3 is CATSREGRGTEAFF. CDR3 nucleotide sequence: TGTGCCACCAGCAGAGAGGGGAGAGGCACTGAAGCTTTCTTT. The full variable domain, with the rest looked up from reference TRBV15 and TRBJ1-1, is DAMVIQNPRYQVTQFGKPVTLSCSQTLNHNVMYWYQQKSSQAPKLLFHYYDKDFNNEADTPDNFQSRRPNTSFCFLDIRSPGLGDTAMYLCATSREGRGTEAFFGQGTRLTVV.

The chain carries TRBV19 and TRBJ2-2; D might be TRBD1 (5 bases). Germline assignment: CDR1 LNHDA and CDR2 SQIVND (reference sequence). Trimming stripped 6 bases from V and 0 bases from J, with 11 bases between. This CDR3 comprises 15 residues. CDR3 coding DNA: TGTGCCAGTAGGACGCAGGGTACGAACACCGGGGAGCTGTTTTTT. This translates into CASRTQGTNTGELFF.

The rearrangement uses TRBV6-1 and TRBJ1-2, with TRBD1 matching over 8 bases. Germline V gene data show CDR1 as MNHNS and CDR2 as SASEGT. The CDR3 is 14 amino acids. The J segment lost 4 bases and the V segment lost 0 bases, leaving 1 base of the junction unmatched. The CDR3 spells CASSEADRGYGYTF. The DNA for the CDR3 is TGTGCCAGCAGTGAAGCAGACAGGGGCTATGGCTACACCTTC.

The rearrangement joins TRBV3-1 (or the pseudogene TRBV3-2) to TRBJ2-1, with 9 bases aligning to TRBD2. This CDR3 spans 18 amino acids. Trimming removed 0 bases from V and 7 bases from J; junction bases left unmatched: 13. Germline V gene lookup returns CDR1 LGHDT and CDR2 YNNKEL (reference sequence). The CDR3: CASSQDKRSGRFGNEQFF. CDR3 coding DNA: TGTGCCAGCAGCCAAGATAAACGTAGCGGGAGATTCGGAAATGAGCAGTTCTTC.

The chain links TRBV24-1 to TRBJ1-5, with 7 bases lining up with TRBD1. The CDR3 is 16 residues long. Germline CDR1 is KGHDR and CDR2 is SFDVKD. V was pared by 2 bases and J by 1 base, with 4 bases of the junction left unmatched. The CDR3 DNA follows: TGTGCCACCAGTGATTCGACAGGGTGGAGCAATCAGCCCCAGCATTTT. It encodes CATSDSTGWSNQPQHF.

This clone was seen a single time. CDR3 region: CASSVWTGVTDTQYF. The CDR3 DNA reads as TGTGCCAGTAGTGTATGGACAGGAGTCACAGATACGCAGTATTTT. The chain employs TRBV19 and TRBJ2-3; the match to TRBD1 covers 7 bases. CDR1 and CDR2 from the germline V gene are LNHDA and SQIVND (reference sequence). Trimming took 5 bases from V and 2 from J; bases not matched to a gene: 7. The CDR3 consists of 15 residues.

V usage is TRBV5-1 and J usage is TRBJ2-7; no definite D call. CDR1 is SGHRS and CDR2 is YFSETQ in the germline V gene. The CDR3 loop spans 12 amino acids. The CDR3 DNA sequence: TGCGCGCGAAGTTTCCCTAGGTCCGAGCAGTACTTC. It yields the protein CARSFPRSEQYF.

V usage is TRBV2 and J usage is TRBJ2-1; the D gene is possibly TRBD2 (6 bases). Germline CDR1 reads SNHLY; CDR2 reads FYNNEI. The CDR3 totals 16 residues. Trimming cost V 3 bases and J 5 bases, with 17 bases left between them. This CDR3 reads CASSDGGRPRDNEQFF. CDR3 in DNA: TGTGCCAGCAGTGATGGAGGGCGGCCGAGGGACAATGAGCAGTTCTTC.

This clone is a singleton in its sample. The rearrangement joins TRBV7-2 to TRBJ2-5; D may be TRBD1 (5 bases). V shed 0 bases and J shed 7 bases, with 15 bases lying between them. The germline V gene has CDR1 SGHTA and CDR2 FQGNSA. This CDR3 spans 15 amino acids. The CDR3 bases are TGTGCCAGCAGCTTAGCTCAGGGAAGTTCCGGGACCCAGTACTTC. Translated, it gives CASSLAQGSSGTQYF. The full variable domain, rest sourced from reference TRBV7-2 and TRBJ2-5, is GAGVSQSPSNKVTEKGKDVELRCDPISGHTALYWYRQSLGQGLEFLIYFQGNSAPDKSGLPSDRFSAERTGGSVSTLTIQRTQQEDSAVYLCASSLAQGSSGTQYFGPGTRLLVL.

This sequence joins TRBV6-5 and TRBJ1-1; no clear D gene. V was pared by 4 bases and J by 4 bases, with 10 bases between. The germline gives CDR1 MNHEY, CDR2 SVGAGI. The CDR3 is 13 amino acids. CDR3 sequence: CASSWPAGTEAFF. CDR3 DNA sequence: TGTGCCAGCAGTTGGCCGGCGGGCACTGAAGCTTTCTTT.

CDR3 DNA sequence: TGTGCCAGCAGCGTAGATGGCAGTAGGGGCACCGGGGAGCTGTTTTTT. Its protein product is CASSVDGSRGTGELFF. This sequence joins TRBV9 and TRBJ2-2; a weak D match, TRBD1 (5 bases). Trimming took 0 bases from V and 4 from J, leaving 13 bases between them. CDR3 size: 16 residues. CDR1 is SGDLS, CDR2 YYNGEE, per germline.

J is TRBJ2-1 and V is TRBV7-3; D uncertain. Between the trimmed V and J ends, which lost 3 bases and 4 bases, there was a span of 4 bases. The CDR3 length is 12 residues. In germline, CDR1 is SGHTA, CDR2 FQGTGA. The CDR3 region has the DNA TGTGCCAGCAGCTTCACATACAATGAGCAGTTCTTC. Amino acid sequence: CASSFTYNEQFF.

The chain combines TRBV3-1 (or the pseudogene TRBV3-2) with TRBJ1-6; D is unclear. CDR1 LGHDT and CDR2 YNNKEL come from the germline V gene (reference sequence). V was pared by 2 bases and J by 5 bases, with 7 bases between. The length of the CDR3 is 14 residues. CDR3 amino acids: CASSQLPDNSPLHF. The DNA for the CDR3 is TGTGCCAGCAGCCAACTGCCAGATAATTCACCCCTCCACTTT.

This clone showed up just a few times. The CDR3 sequence is CASSQHEEQFF. CDR3 DNA: TGTGCCAGCAGCCAACATGAAGAGCAGTTCTTC. V usage is TRBV9 and J usage is TRBJ2-1; D is unclear. V shed 4 bases and J shed 10 bases, with 9 bases lying between them. This CDR3 region has 11 residues. Germline CDR1 and CDR2: SGDLS and YYNGEE.

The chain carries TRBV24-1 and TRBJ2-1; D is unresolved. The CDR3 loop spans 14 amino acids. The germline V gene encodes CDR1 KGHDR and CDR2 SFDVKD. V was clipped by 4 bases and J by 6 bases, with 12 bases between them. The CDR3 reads CATSDPNNPNEQFF. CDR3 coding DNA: TGTGCCACCAGTGACCCAAACAACCCCAATGAGCAGTTCTTC.

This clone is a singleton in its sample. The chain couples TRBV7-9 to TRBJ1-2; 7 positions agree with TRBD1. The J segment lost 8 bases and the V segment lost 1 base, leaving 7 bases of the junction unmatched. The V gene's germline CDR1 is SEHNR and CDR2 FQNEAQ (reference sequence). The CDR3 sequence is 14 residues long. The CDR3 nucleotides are TGTGCCAGCAGCTTAGGGACAGGTGGTCGAGGCTACACCTTC. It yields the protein CASSLGTGGRGYTF.